The 30 T cell receptor beta chains below all came from one sample that was sequenced in a study of early T cells in non-severe SARS-CoV-2 infection. Via MiXCR, TCRdb re-called the 5' RACE reads, giving one row per CDR3 protein. The data show tens of thousands of distinct CDR3 sequences, about 10% seen once. Input material: whole blood. These receptor sequences come from an adult who was a healthcare worker with PCR-confirmed SARS-CoV-2 infection or an uninfected control (not recorded which).

A remark on this clonotype: This may be a read error: a much more frequent sequence differs by one nucleotide. This sequence joins TRBV7-8 and TRBJ2-1; D might be TRBD1 or TRBD2, each matching 5 bases. Germline CDR1 is SGHVS and CDR2 is FQNEAQ. V lost 3 bases, J lost 5 bases, and 17 bases lay in between. The CDR3 is made up of 16 amino acids. CDR3 in amino acids: CASSFPPGTRDNEQFF. Written as DNA, the CDR3 is TGTGCCAGCAGCTTTCCTCCGGGGACCCGGGACAATGAGCAGTTCTTC.

J is TRBJ1-1 and V is TRBV29-1; D unclear. The CDR3 sequence is 11 residues long. CDR1 is SQVTM, CDR2 ANQGSEA, per germline. V was clipped by 2 bases and J by 9 bases, with 10 bases between them. CDR3 DNA sequence: TGCAGCGTTGAACAGCCAGCTCAAGCTTTCTTT. It is translated as CSVEQPAQAFF. The full variable domain, its missing parts supplied by reference TRBV29-1 and TRBJ1-1, is SAVISQKPSRDICQRGTSLTIQCQVDSQVTMMFWYRQQPGQSLTLIATANQGSEATYESGFVIDKFPISRPNLTFSTLTVSNMSPEDSSIYLCSVEQPAQAFFGQGTRLTVV.

The chain couples TRBV20-1 to TRBJ2-3; D not certain. The CDR3 is 14 residues long. Per germline, CDR1 DFQATT and CDR2 SNEGSKA (reference sequence). V lost 3 bases to trimming and J lost 2 bases, with 12 bases between them. The CDR3, as DNA: TGCAGTGCTAGCGACTTACTATCCACAGATACGCAGTATTTT. This gives the protein CSASDLLSTDTQYF.

This chain uses TRBV29-1 with TRBJ2-7, with D hard to call. There are 11 residues in the CDR3. Looked up from germline, CDR1 is SQVTM and CDR2 is ANQGSEA. Trimming removed 4 bases from V and 2 bases from J, with 6 bases in between. As DNA, the CDR3 is TGCAGCGTTGTAAGGGCCTACGAGCAGTACTTC. Translation gives CSVVRAYEQYF.

Many counts were recorded for this clonotype. V is TRBV6-5 and J is TRBJ2-7, with 12 nucleotides matching TRBD2. The ends lost 4 bases at V and 0 bases at J; junction bases unmatched: 13. Germline values: CDR1 MNHEY, CDR2 SVGAGI. This CDR3 comprises 19 residues. The CDR3 DNA sequence: TGTGCCAGCAGTTCGCTAGCGGGAGGGCCGGAGGGTAGCTCCTACGAGCAGTACTTC. It yields the protein CASSSLAGGPEGSSYEQYF.

This clonotype was recorded only once. This chain uses TRBV10-3 with TRBJ2-5, with a weak D call TRBD2 (6 bases). V was clipped by 10 bases and J by 1 base, with 7 bases between them. The CDR3 runs to 11 residues. Germline V lookup: CDR1 ENHRY, CDR2 SYGVKD. CDR3 protein: CATGLQETQYF. The CDR3, as DNA: TGTGCCACGGGACTCCAAGAGACCCAGTACTTC.

There are a few counts of this clonotype. V gene TRBV6-1 combines with J gene TRBJ2-2; D gene unclear. The V end lost 7 bases, the J end lost 7 bases, and 7 bases lay between the germline ends. This CDR3 comprises 11 residues. Germline values: CDR1 MNHNS, CDR2 SASEGT. Here the CDR3 reads CASTKDGELFF. CDR3 DNA: TGTGCCAGCACCAAAGACGGGGAGCTGTTTTTT.

V is TRBV12-3 or TRBV12-4 and J is TRBJ2-1; 10 bases map to TRBD2. The CDR3 is 16 amino acids. The trim removed 1 base at V and 4 bases at J, leaving 4 bases unmatched. The CDR3 DNA reads as TGTGCCAGCAGTTTAGGTAGCGGGAGGAGTTACAATGAGCAGTTCTTC. Protein: CASSLGSGRSYNEQFF.

This clonotype was recorded many times. For the CDR3, the DNA is TGTGCCAGCAGTTTCAGTCAGGGAGTCCACGAGCAGTACTTC. Residues: CASSFSQGVHEQYF. This chain uses TRBV12-3 or TRBV12-4 with TRBJ2-7, with D perhaps TRBD1 or TRBD2 (5 bases each). The CDR3 runs to 14 residues. The V end was cut by 3 bases, the J end by 5 bases, with 14 bases between.

This clonotype has a count of ten or more. For the CDR3, the DNA is TGCGCCAGCAGCCCCAGAATTGCCCCAGGGACCGGGGAGCTGTTTTTT. It encodes CASSPRIAPGTGELFF. The V call is TRBV4-3, the J call TRBJ2-2; weak D call: TRBD1 (5 bases). Trimming took 4 bases from V and 5 from J, leaving 17 bases between them. The CDR3 has 16 amino acids. Germline loops: CDR1 LGHNA, CDR2 YSLEER.

This clonotype was observed a few times. This chain links TRBV5-1 with TRBJ2-4; tentatively, D is TRBD1 (6 bases). Trimming cost V 4 bases and J 3 bases, with 20 bases left between them. Germline V gene lookup returns CDR1 SGHRS and CDR2 YFSETQ. This CDR3 has 17 residues. The CDR3 DNA reads as TGCGCCAGCAGCCCGACACAGGGTTATTATGACAAAAACATTCAGTACTTC. It translates to CASSPTQGYYDKNIQYF.

Details on this clonotype: At one end, the junction sequence differs from germline, possibly due to a read error. The V call is TRBV29-1, the J call TRBJ2-2, with D uncertain. Per the germline V gene, CDR1 is SQVTM and CDR2 is ANQGSEA. CDR3 length equals 13 residues. The CDR3 region has the DNA TGCAGCGTTGACACGGTGAACACCGTGGAGCTGTTTTTT. Translated: CSVDTVNTVELFF.

This clonotype showed up just a few times. The chain joins TRBV20-1 to TRBJ1-1; D is uncertain. The CDR3 is made up of 12 amino acids. Trimming stripped 5 bases from V and 12 bases from J, with 19 bases between. Per germline, CDR1 DFQATT and CDR2 SNEGSKA (reference sequence). CDR3 DNA: TGCAGTGCTTCACTCTCGGGAGGCCGCACTTTCTTT. Encoded protein: CSASLSGGRTFF.

The chain couples TRBV5-1 to TRBJ2-3; the match to TRBD2 covers 10 bases. V lost 0 bases to trimming and J lost 3 bases; unmatched junction nucleotides: 4. From germline, CDR1 is SGHRS and CDR2 YFSETQ. This CDR3 has 16 amino acids. The CDR3: CASSLDTSGITDTQYF. The CDR3 region has the DNA TGCGCCAGCAGCTTGGACACTAGCGGGATAACAGATACGCAGTATTTT.

This clonotype was seen repeatedly, ten times or more. The chain employs TRBV12-3 or TRBV12-4 and TRBJ2-4; tentatively, D is TRBD2 (5 bases). The ends were cut back, 5 bases at V and 8 bases at J, with 22 bases in the middle. The CDR3 totals 16 residues. CDR3 nucleotide sequence: TGTGCCAGCAGTCCCTCCCGGACCGGGAACATGGACATTCAGTACTTC. Its protein product is CASSPSRTGNMDIQYF.

In this sample, this clonotype turned up many times. J is TRBJ2-3 and V is TRBV5-4; 7 positions agree with TRBD2. Germline loops: CDR1 SGHNT, CDR2 YYREEE (reference sequence). CDR3 length: 14 amino acids. V lost 0 bases, J lost 5 bases, and 3 bases stayed unmatched. CDR3 in amino acids: CASSLEAGKDTQYF. The CDR3 nucleotides read TGTGCCAGCAGCTTGGAAGCGGGAAAAGATACGCAGTATTTT.

This clonotype showed up many times. The chain carries TRBV29-1 and TRBJ2-5; possible D gene TRBD1, 7 bases. The germline V gene has CDR1 SQVTM and CDR2 ANQGSEA. The germline V and J ends were trimmed by 6 bases and 2 bases, with 16 bases remaining between them. The CDR3 is 14 amino acids. CDR3: CSVTAAGQQETQYF. CDR3 sequence (DNA): TGCAGCGTAACGGCCGCGGGACAGCAAGAGACCCAGTACTTC.

The gene calls are TRBV3-1 and TRBJ2-7; 7 bases line up with TRBD2. Unmatched junction bases numbered 5, after V lost 4 bases and J lost 2 bases. CDR3 length: 14 residues. Germline-derived CDR1 and CDR2 are LGHDT and YNNKEL (reference sequence). The CDR3 DNA reads as TGTGCCAGCAGCCGCGGCCTAGCGGCCTACGAGCAGTACTTC. This encodes CASSRGLAAYEQYF.

The chain uses TRBV2 and TRBJ2-2; D unclear. The CDR3 is 11 amino acids. The ends were cut back, 8 bases at V and 12 bases at J, with 13 bases in the middle. The germline gives CDR1 SNHLY, CDR2 FYNNEI. CDR3 protein: CASQSERKLFF. The CDR3 DNA sequence: TGTGCCAGCCAATCAGAGAGGAAGCTGTTTTTT.

The rearrangement joins TRBV2 to TRBJ2-1, with D tentatively TRBD2 (6 bases). The germline CDR1 and CDR2 sequences are SNHLY and FYNNEI. The CDR3 is 15 amino acids. Trimming pared 1 base from V and 5 bases from J, leaving 12 bases between. In DNA form, the CDR3 reads TGTGCCAGCAGTGAAGGCGGCGGAGGGAACAATGAGCAGTTCTTC. This translates into CASSEGGGGNNEQFF.

The V gene is TRBV7-2, the J gene TRBJ2-3; weak D call: TRBD2 (6 bases). The ends were cut back, 2 bases at V and 4 bases at J, with 10 bases in the middle. Germline-derived CDR1 and CDR2 are SGHTA and FQGNSA. The CDR3 consists of 14 residues. CDR3 DNA: TGTGCCAGCAGCTTACAGGGAGGCGCAGATACGCAGTATTTT. Amino acid sequence: CASSLQGGADTQYF.

This clonotype was found a few times. The junction differs from germline at one of its ends, possibly a read error. This chain connects TRBV2 to TRBJ1-4; possibly TRBD1 for D (5 bases). The germline CDR1 and CDR2 sequences are SNHLY and FYNNEI. The CDR3 consists of 14 residues. The CDR3 loop is CASSEALPGDPQRF. The CDR3 DNA is TGTGCCAGCAGTGAAGCGCTTCCTGGGGACCCTCAGCGTTTT.

This clonotype was counted many times. This rearrangement joins TRBV18 to TRBJ1-3, with D unclear. The CDR3 extends over 12 amino acids. The germline V gene encodes CDR1 KGHSH and CDR2 LQKENI. Trimming pared 3 bases from V and 4 bases from J, leaving 4 bases between. CDR3 loop: CASSPAGNTIYF. CDR3 in DNA: TGTGCCAGCTCACCGGCCGGAAACACCATATATTTT.

This clonotype was recorded at least ten times. J is TRBJ1-1 and V is TRBV7-8; D not resolved. The CDR3 is 14 amino acids. The ends were cut back, 1 base at V and 3 bases at J, with 9 bases in the middle. The V gene's germline CDR1 is SGHVS and CDR2 FQNEAQ. The CDR3 bases are TGTGCCAGCAGCTTAGTCCCAGGATACACTGAAGCTTTCTTT. It translates to CASSLVPGYTEAFF.

The chain combines TRBV10-3 with TRBJ1-5; TRBD1 agrees at 7 bases. Germline CDR1 ENHRY, CDR2 SYGVKD. The trim removed 7 bases at V and 0 bases at J, leaving 12 bases unmatched. The CDR3 totals 17 residues. The CDR3 nucleotides are TGTGCCATCACTCCTTTAAGGGGGCTCACTAGCAATCAGCCCCAGCATTTT. This sequence encodes CAITPLRGLTSNQPQHF.

This clonotype showed up just a few times. V is TRBV7-3 and J is TRBJ1-1, with D hard to call. V lost 4 bases and J lost 7, with 7 bases in between. This CDR3 has 11 amino acids. The germline gives CDR1 SGHTA, CDR2 FQGTGA. The CDR3 protein is CASSSGSEAFF. Written as DNA, the CDR3 is TGTGCCAGCAGCTCAGGTAGTGAAGCTTTCTTT. Together with reference TRBV7-3 and TRBJ1-1, the CDR3 gives the full variable domain: GAGVSQTPSNKVTEKGKYVELRCDPISGHTALYWYRQSLGQGPEFLIYFQGTGAADDSGLPNDRFFAVRPEGSVSTLKIQRTERGDSAVYLCASSSGSEAFFGQGTRLTVV.

Comments on this clonotype: A junction boundary mismatches the germline segment, possibly from a read error. The V call is TRBV18, the J call TRBJ2-7; no clear D. The CDR3 sequence is 12 residues long. Germline CDR1 KGHSH, CDR2 LQKENI. CDR3 in DNA: TGTGCCAGCTCACTGGCCTCCGACGAGCAGTACTTC. It codes for CASSLASDEQYF.

The table lists this clonotype with a few counts. The chain links TRBV6-2 or TRBV6-3 to TRBJ2-3; no clear D. The CDR3 length is 14 residues. CDR1 and CDR2 (germline): MNHEY, SVGEGT. Trimming removed 2 bases from V and 6 bases from J, with 12 bases in between. The CDR3: CASSYGPKGDTQYF. CDR3 in DNA: TGTGCCAGCAGTTACGGGCCCAAGGGCGATACGCAGTATTTT.

The table lists this clonotype with many counts. The V call is TRBV6-5, the J call TRBJ2-4; TRBD1 matches 7 bases. The CDR3 has 14 residues. V was pared by 5 bases and J by 6 bases, with 7 bases of the junction left unmatched. Germline V lookup: CDR1 MNHEY, CDR2 SVGAGI. CDR3 residues: CASSPPGQRNIQYF. Written as DNA, the CDR3 is TGTGCCAGCAGTCCACCGGGACAGAGAAACATTCAGTACTTC.

This clonotype turned up a few times. The chain employs TRBV7-9 and TRBJ2-7, with D uncertain. Germline V gene sequence: CDR1 SEHNR, CDR2 FQNEAQ (reference sequence). V shed 5 bases and J shed 3 bases, with 8 bases lying between them. The CDR3 length is 12 residues. Here the CDR3 reads CASSLSGYEQYF. CDR3 DNA: TGTGCCAGCAGCCTCTCAGGCTACGAGCAGTACTTC.